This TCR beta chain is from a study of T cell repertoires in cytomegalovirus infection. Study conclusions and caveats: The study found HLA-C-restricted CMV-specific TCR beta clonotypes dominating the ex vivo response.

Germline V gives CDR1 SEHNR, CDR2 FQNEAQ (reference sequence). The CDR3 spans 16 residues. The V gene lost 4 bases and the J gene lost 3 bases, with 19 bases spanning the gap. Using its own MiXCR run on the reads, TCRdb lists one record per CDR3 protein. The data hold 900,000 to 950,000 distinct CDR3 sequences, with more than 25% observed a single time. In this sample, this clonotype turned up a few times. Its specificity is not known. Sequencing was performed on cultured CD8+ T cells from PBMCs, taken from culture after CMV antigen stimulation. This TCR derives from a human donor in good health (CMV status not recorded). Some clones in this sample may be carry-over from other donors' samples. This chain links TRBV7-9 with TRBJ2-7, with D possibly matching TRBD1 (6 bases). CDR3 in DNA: TGTGCCAGCAGCTCCGTGAAGGGGGATCTGCGCTACGAGCAGTACTTC. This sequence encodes CASSSVKGDLRYEQYF.